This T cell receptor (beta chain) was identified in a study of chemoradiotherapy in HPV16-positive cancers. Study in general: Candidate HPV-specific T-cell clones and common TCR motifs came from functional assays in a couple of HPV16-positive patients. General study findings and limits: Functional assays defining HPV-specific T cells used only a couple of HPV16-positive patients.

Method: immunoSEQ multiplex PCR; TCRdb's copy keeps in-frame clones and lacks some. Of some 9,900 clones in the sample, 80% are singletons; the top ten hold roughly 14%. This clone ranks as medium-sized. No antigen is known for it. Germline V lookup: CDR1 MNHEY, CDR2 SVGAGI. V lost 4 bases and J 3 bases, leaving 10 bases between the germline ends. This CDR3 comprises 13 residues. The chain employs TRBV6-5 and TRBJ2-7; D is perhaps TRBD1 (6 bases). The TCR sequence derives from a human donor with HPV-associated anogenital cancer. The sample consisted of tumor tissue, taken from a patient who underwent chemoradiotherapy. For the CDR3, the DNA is TGTGCCAGCAGTTCTACAGGGAACTACGAGCAGTACTTC. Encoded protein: CASSSTGNYEQYF.